This TCR beta chain was identified during a study of CD4 T cells in relation to SARS-CoV-2 and coronaviruses. Whole-study results and caveats: No crossreactivity against non-spike viral proteins was tested here. No donor gave both pre-pandemic and post-infection samples.

This CDR3 region has 15 residues. From germline, CDR1 is MDHEN and CDR2 SYDVKM. V was trimmed by 5 bases and J by 2 bases, leaving 14 bases between them. Sorted naive or memory CD4+ cells met CEF peptides for 10 days. As to this clone: Its antigen is unidentified.

Libraries were prepared by immunoSEQ multiplex PCR; TCRdb keeps only in-frame clonotypes and omits some of them. The sample yields 35,000 to 45,000 clones, under 85% seen once. This receptor was obtained from an adult with COVID-19. The chain has TRBV28 and TRBJ2-3; no clear D. Sequenced input: memory CD4+ T cells from PBMCs, cultured in vitro. CDR3 protein: CASSGPGWSTDTQYF. The CDR3 DNA sequence: TGTGCCAGCAGTGGCCCAGGTTGGTCCACAGATACGCAGTATTTT.